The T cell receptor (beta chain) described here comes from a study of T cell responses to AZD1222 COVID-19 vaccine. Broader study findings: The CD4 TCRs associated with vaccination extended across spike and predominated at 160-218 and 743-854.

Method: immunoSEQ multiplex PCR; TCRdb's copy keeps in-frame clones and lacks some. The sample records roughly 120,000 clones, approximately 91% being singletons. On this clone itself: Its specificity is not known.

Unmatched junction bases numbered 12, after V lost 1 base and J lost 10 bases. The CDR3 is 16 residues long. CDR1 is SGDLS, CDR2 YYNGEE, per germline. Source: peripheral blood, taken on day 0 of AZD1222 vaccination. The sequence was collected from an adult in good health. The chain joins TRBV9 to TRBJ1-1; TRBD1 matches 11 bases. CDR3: CASSVTTGTGGGVAFF. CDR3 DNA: TGTGCCAGCAGCGTAACCACCGGGACAGGGGGAGGTGTAGCTTTCTTT.